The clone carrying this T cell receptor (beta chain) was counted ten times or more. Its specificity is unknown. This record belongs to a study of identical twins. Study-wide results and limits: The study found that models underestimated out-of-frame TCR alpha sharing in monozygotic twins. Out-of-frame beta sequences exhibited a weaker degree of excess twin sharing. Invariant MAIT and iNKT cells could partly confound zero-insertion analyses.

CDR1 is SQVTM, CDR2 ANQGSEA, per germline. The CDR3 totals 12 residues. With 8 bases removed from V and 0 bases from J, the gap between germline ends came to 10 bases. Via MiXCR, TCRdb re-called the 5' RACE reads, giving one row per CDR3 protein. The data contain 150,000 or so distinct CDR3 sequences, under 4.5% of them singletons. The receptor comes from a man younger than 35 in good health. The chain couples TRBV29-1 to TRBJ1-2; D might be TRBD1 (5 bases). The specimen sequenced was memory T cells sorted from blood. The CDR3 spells CSSTGSNYGYTF. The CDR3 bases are TGCAGCAGCACAGGATCTAACTATGGCTACACCTTC.